The 26 T cell receptor beta chains presented below share a single source sample, sequenced in a study of cytomegalovirus exposure and HLA in healthy donors. PCR amplification relied on 60 Vbeta primers (plus 13 Jbeta primers). The table came from immunoSEQ multiplex PCR; TCRdb's copy has only in-frame clones and leaves some out. The sample lists around 120,000 clones; roughly two thirds were seen once. Sequencing used PBMCs. Source of these receptors: a man aged 25 to 40 in good health and CMV-seropositive.

The chain combines TRBV13 with TRBJ2-3; 9 bases align to TRBD1. Germline CDR1 reads PRHDT; CDR2 reads FYEKMQ (reference sequence). The CDR3 is made up of 15 amino acids. V lost 5 bases and J lost 0; bases outside the gene matches: 3. The CDR3 DNA reads TGTGCCAGCAGCCCCGGGACAGGGAGCACAGATACGCAGTATTTT. It yields the protein CASSPGTGSTDTQYF.

This chain connects TRBV6-5 to TRBJ2-7; D possibly corresponds to TRBD2 (6 bases). The ends were cut back, 2 bases at V and 7 bases at J, with 18 bases in the middle. The germline gives CDR1 MNHEY, CDR2 SVGAGI. The CDR3 has 15 residues. The CDR3 DNA sequence: TGTGCCAGCAGTTACCTGGGGGTCATAGCGGTAGAGCAGTACTTC. Encoded protein: CASSYLGVIAVEQYF.

The CDR3 protein is CAWRSSDNEQFF. DNA for the CDR3: TGTGCCTGGAGGTCGTCGGACAATGAGCAGTTCTTC. The chain has TRBV30 and TRBJ2-1; D gene uncertain. Trimming stripped 3 bases from V and 5 bases from J, with 8 bases between. The CDR3 spans 12 residues. The V gene's germline CDR1 is GTSNPN and CDR2 SVGIG (reference sequence).

The J gene is TRBJ2-2, the V gene TRBV5-4; 9 bases are shared with TRBD1. From germline, CDR1 is SGHNT and CDR2 YYREEE (reference sequence). The CDR3 extends over 16 amino acids. V lost 4 bases to trimming and J lost 1 base; unmatched junction nucleotides: 5. The CDR3 spells CASSLRTGENTGELFF. CDR3 nucleotide sequence: TGTGCCAGCAGCCTGCGGACAGGGGAGAACACCGGGGAGCTGTTTTTT. Full variable domain (rest looked up from reference TRBV5-4 and TRBJ2-2): ETGVTQSPTHLIKTRGQQVTLRCSSQSGHNTVSWYQQALGQGPQFIFQYYREEENGRGNFPPRFSGLQFPNYSSELNVNALELDDSALYLCASSLRTGENTGELFFGEGSRLTVL.

The V call is TRBV11-2, the J call TRBJ2-7; the D is unclear. V was pared by 7 bases and J by 3 bases, with 7 bases between. CDR1 and CDR2 (germline): SGHAT, FQNNGV. This CDR3 contains 11 residues. In nucleotides, the CDR3 is TGTGCCAGCACCCGAGGCTACGAGCAGTACTTC. Protein product: CASTRGYEQYF.

V usage is TRBV5-6 and J usage is TRBJ2-5; possibly TRBD2 for D (5 bases). The assigned J gene may be wrong: the sequence end matches TRBJ2-7 better. The CDR3 runs 16 residues. Germline CDR1 reads SGHDT; CDR2 reads YYEEEE. DNA of the CDR3: TGTGCCAGCAGCTTGGCCGCGCGGGCTTGGTCCTACGAGCAGTACTTC. It codes for CASSLAARAWSYEQYF.

The rearrangement joins TRBV6-5 to TRBJ2-1; 15 bases are a match to TRBD2. The CDR3 runs to 14 residues. CDR1 and CDR2 (germline): MNHEY, SVGAGI. The junction had 6 bases not matched to a gene; V was cut back by 10 bases and J by 8 bases. The CDR3 sequence: CATRTSGRGDEQFF. CDR3 nucleotide sequence: TGTGCCACTCGGACTAGCGGGAGGGGAGATGAGCAGTTCTTC.

The V gene is TRBV2, the J gene TRBJ1-5, with D hard to call. The CDR3 is 14 amino acids. Trimming stripped 4 bases from V and 2 bases from J, with 9 bases between. The germline V gene has CDR1 SNHLY and CDR2 FYNNEI. CDR3 in amino acids: CASSAGIRNQPQHF. In DNA form, the CDR3 reads TGTGCCAGCAGTGCGGGGATCCGCAATCAGCCCCAGCATTTT.

The genes are TRBV2 and TRBJ1-5; D gene ambiguous. The V end was cut by 10 bases, the J end by 9 bases, with 22 bases between. Germline V gene lookup returns CDR1 SNHLY and CDR2 FYNNEI. The CDR3 sequence is 14 residues long. The CDR3 sequence is CATSYGVQVPPQHF. The CDR3 nucleotides read TGTGCCACCTCTTACGGGGTGCAGGTTCCGCCCCAGCATTTT.

The chain employs TRBV6-1 and TRBJ2-1; D is perhaps TRBD2 (5 bases). Germline V gives CDR1 MNHNS, CDR2 SASEGT. The CDR3 runs to 13 residues. Deletions cut 5 bases from V and 5 bases from J, with 10 bases between. This CDR3 is CASSRTRNNEQFF. The DNA for the CDR3 is TGTGCCAGCAGTAGGACTCGGAACAATGAGCAGTTCTTC.

V usage is TRBV2 and J usage is TRBJ2-3; TRBD1 might be the D (5 bases). The germline CDR1 and CDR2 sequences are SNHLY and FYNNEI. The ends were cut back, 0 bases at V and 5 bases at J, with 30 bases in the middle. CDR3 length: 21 amino acids. Here the CDR3 reads CASSEALTEYQGSLSGDTQYF. The DNA for the CDR3 is TGTGCCAGCAGTGAAGCGCTTACGGAATATCAGGGATCTTTGTCGGGAGATACGCAGTATTTT. The full variable domain, completed using reference TRBV2 and TRBJ2-3, is EPEVTQTPSHQVTQMGQEVILRCVPISNHLYFYWYRQILGQKVEFLVSFYNNEISEKSEIFDDQFSVERPDGSNFTLKIRSTKLEDSAMYFCASSEALTEYQGSLSGDTQYFGPGTRLTVL.

The chain combines TRBV7-9 with TRBJ2-1; 10 positions agree with TRBD2. The germline V gene encodes CDR1 SEHNR and CDR2 FQNEAQ (reference sequence). This CDR3 is built from 17 residues. The junction had 6 bases not matched to a gene; V was cut back by 0 bases and J by 4 bases. CDR3 residues: CASSLAVRTSGYNEQFF. The CDR3 bases are TGTGCCAGCAGCTTAGCTGTTCGGACTAGCGGTTACAATGAGCAGTTCTTC.

This clone was counted between two and nine times. The chain links TRBV9 to TRBJ1-2, with 12 bases lining up with TRBD1. The CDR3 runs 20 residues. V shed 3 bases, J shed 1 base, and the junction held 16 bases outside the gene matches. Per the germline V gene, CDR1 is SGDLS and CDR2 is YYNGEE. The CDR3 DNA sequence: TGTGCCAGCAGCGCCATCGGGAGCCGGGGACAGGGGGCGAGTAACTATGGCTACACCTTC. Translated: CASSAIGSRGQGASNYGYTF.

This clone was detected a few times. The chain employs TRBV6-1 and TRBJ1-2; D is uncertain. The CDR3 consists of 13 residues. V lost 8 bases to trimming and J lost 0 bases, with 10 bases between them. The V gene's germline CDR1 is MNHNS and CDR2 SASEGT. The CDR3 sequence: CASREVANYGYTF. The DNA of the CDR3 is TGTGCCAGCCGAGAGGTCGCTAACTATGGCTACACCTTC.

The chain has TRBV27 and TRBJ2-5; 7 positions match TRBD1. TRBJ2-7 explains the end of the DNA better; the J call may be wrong. Germline V lookup: CDR1 MNHEY, CDR2 SMNVEV (reference sequence). The CDR3 spans 15 residues. Here the CDR3 DNA reads TGTGCCAGCAGCCGTAGGGGAACAGGGGAATACGAGCAGTACTTC. It codes for CASSRRGTGEYEQYF.

This clone has only a few counts. The chain carries TRBV15 and TRBJ2-1; 7 nucleotides agree with TRBD2. CDR3 size: 17 residues. J gave up 8 bases and V 0 bases, and 13 bases lay outside the gene matches. The V gene's germline CDR1 is LNHNV and CDR2 YYDKDF (reference sequence). CDR3 in amino acids: CATSRDRGGRAFDEQFF. The CDR3 DNA follows: TGTGCCACCAGCAGAGATCGTGGAGGGAGGGCCTTCGATGAGCAGTTCTTC.

CDR3 sequence: CASRSHSGSYEQYF. In nucleotides, the CDR3 is TGTGCCAGCAGATCGCATAGCGGGTCCTACGAGCAGTACTTC. This chain joins TRBV27 and TRBJ2-7; 7 nucleotides line up with TRBD2. CDR1 is MNHEY, CDR2 SMNVEV, per germline (reference sequence). The junction had 6 bases not matched to a gene; V was cut back by 6 bases and J by 1 base. CDR3 length: 14 residues.

The chain links TRBV28 to TRBJ1-1, with 8 bases aligning to TRBD1. J gave up 4 bases and V 2 bases, and 3 bases lay outside the gene matches. The CDR3 is 14 amino acids. Germline CDR1 reads MDHEN; CDR2 reads SYDVKM. The DNA of the CDR3 is TGTGCCAGCAGTTTACAGGGGGCTGGCACTGAAGCTTTCTTT. This translates into CASSLQGAGTEAFF.

This sequence joins TRBV7-2 and TRBJ2-7; D is uncertain. Trimming cost V 4 bases and J 3 bases, with 4 bases left between them. Germline CDR1 reads SGHTA; CDR2 reads FQGNSA. This CDR3 contains 11 residues. CDR3 loop: CASSSFYEQYF. CDR3 nucleotide sequence: TGTGCCAGCAGCTCTTTCTACGAGCAGTACTTC.

Turning to this clone: One junction end disagrees with the germline gene, perhaps due to a read error. The rearrangement uses TRBV28 and TRBJ2-7, with a tentative D call TRBD1 (5 bases). This CDR3 spans 12 amino acids. Germline V gene sequence: CDR1 MDHEN, CDR2 SYDVKM. The CDR3 coding sequence is TGTGCCAGCAGTTTATTAGTGAGTGGCAGGGAATTC. Protein product: CASSLLVSGREF.

In this sample, this clone turned up a few times. This sequence joins TRBV4-2 and TRBJ2-7; 10 positions agree with TRBD2. The junction had 7 bases not matched to a gene; V was cut back by 0 bases and J by 5 bases. CDR3 size: 16 residues. CDR1 and CDR2 from the germline V gene are LGHNA and YNFKEQ. CDR3 loop: CASSQETWLAGDEQYF. The CDR3, as DNA: TGTGCCAGCAGCCAAGAGACGTGGCTAGCGGGAGACGAGCAGTACTTC.

The genes are TRBV19 and TRBJ2-1; 7 positions match TRBD1. The CDR3 is 15 residues long. V lost 4 bases and J lost 9; bases outside the gene matches: 12. Per the germline V gene, CDR1 is LNHDA and CDR2 is SQIVND (reference sequence). The CDR3 DNA reads TGTGCCAGTAGTAAATGGACAGGTCAGCAGATTGAGCAGTTCTTC. It specifies CASSKWTGQQIEQFF.

V is TRBV4-1 and J is TRBJ1-2, with 9 bases matching TRBD1. This CDR3 has 13 residues. Germline CDR1 is MGHRA and CDR2 is YSYEKL. V trimming: 4 bases; J trimming: 8 bases; junction bases outside the gene matches: 5. CDR3 bases: TGCGCCAGCAGCCCCCGGACAGGGGCCGGCTACACCTTC. It specifies CASSPRTGAGYTF.

J is TRBJ2-1 and V is TRBV11-2, with TRBD2 matching 8 bases. Germline lookup yields CDR1 SGHAT and CDR2 FQNNGV. This CDR3 contains 16 residues. The ends lost 5 bases at V and 2 bases at J; junction bases unmatched: 8. The CDR3 DNA follows: TGTGCCAGCAGCGTTGCGGGGGGAGCCACCTACAATGAGCAGTTCTTC. The encoded protein is CASSVAGGATYNEQFF.

The chain joins TRBV2 to TRBJ2-1; D possibly corresponds to TRBD1 (6 bases). V gave up 6 bases and J gave up 8 bases, with 26 bases separating them. CDR3 length: 17 amino acids. The germline CDR1 and CDR2 sequences are SNHLY and FYNNEI. In DNA form, the CDR3 reads TGTGCCAGCAGCACAAAACTACAGGGATATGAAGGCTATGAGCAGTTCTTC. It encodes CASSTKLQGYEGYEQFF.

This clone occurred a few times. The rearrangement uses TRBV11-2 and TRBJ2-7, with 8 bases aligning to TRBD1. CDR1 and CDR2 from the germline V gene are SGHAT and FQNNGV. The CDR3 sequence is 14 residues long. The trim removed 5 bases at V and 3 bases at J, leaving 6 bases unmatched. The CDR3 bases are TGTGCCAGCAGCCACTCGGACAGGGTCTACGAGCAGTACTTC. Encoded protein: CASSHSDRVYEQYF.